This T cell receptor beta chain appears in the sequencing data of a study of T cell responses to AZD1222 COVID-19 vaccine. The repertoire was sequenced with immunoSEQ multiplex PCR; TCRdb's copy has only in-frame clones and lacks some. Of 150,000 to 200,000 clones detected, almost 90% appear once; the ten largest clones hold roughly 0.49%. The origin of this receptor is an adult in good health. The starting material was peripheral blood, obtained on day 0 of AZD1222 vaccination.

The chain's CDR3 is CASSPSSNEKLFF. CDR3 bases: TGTGCCAGCAGTCCCTCTTCCAACGAAAAACTGTTTTTT. The V and J genes are TRBV12-3 or TRBV12-4 and TRBJ1-4; D unclear. The CDR3 runs to 13 residues. Trimming stripped 5 bases from V and 8 bases from J, with 12 bases between.